Below are 30 T cell receptor beta chains sequenced from a single sample in a study of identical twins. MiXCR was run by TCRdb on the 5' RACE reads, yielding one entry per CDR3 protein. Of about 250,000 distinct CDR3 sequences in the sample, around 8.3% were seen once. These data are also associated with another study on yellow fever vaccine responses in identical twins.

Sequenced input: CD8+ T cells sorted from blood. These receptors all stem from a woman younger than 35 in good health.

This clonotype was found a few times. This chain connects TRBV7-9 to TRBJ2-7; D uncertain. The CDR3 spans 11 residues. Germline V gene lookup returns CDR1 SEHNR and CDR2 FQNEAQ (reference sequence). Trimming stripped 4 bases from V and 5 bases from J, with 6 bases between. CDR3: CASSSRDEQYF. CDR3 bases: TGTGCCAGCAGCTCTAGGGACGAGCAGTACTTC.

Only a few counts were recorded for this clonotype. V usage is TRBV28 and J usage is TRBJ2-3, with D unresolved. V lost 10 bases, J lost 2 bases, and 25 bases lay in between. The CDR3 has 17 residues. The V gene's germline CDR1 is MDHEN and CDR2 SYDVKM. CDR3 sequence (DNA): TGTGCCACCACCCGGATTTCGCCCTCGGGCCCCACAGATACGCAGTATTTT. It specifies CATTRISPSGPTDTQYF.

The gene calls are TRBV9 and TRBJ2-5, with D possibly being TRBD2 (6 bases). Germline V gene lookup returns CDR1 SGDLS and CDR2 YYNGEE. Trimming removed 0 bases at V and 4 bases at J, with 13 bases between. The CDR3 extends over 15 amino acids. In DNA, the CDR3 is TGTGCCAGCAGCGTAGGACTAGAGATCGTAGAGACCCAGTACTTC. The encoded protein is CASSVGLEIVETQYF.

This clonotype was found many times. The chain couples TRBV10-2 to TRBJ2-5; 7 bases align to TRBD1. Trimming cost V 6 bases and J 2 bases; bases outside gene matches: 3. CDR1 WSHSY and CDR2 SAAADI come from the germline V gene. The CDR3 loop spans 13 amino acids. The CDR3 is CASSRTGQETQYF. CDR3 coding DNA: TGCGCCAGCAGCCGGACAGGACAAGAGACCCAGTACTTC.

This clonotype was counted only a few times. CDR3: CASSLMAAANTEAFF. The CDR3 DNA is TGTGCCAGCAGCTTAATGGCAGCAGCGAACACTGAAGCTTTCTTT. V is TRBV5-6 and J is TRBJ1-1; the D is unclear. V was shortened by 2 bases and J by 1 base, with 12 bases between the two germline ends. Germline-derived CDR1 and CDR2 are SGHDT and YYEEEE. There are 15 residues in the CDR3.

DNA of the CDR3: TGTGCCATCAGTGAGGGTTTCGCTAGCGGGAGAGGAGATACGCAGTATTTT. Translating it yields CAISEGFASGRGDTQYF. The gene calls are TRBV10-3 and TRBJ2-3, with 10 nucleotides matching TRBD2. Per germline, CDR1 ENHRY and CDR2 SYGVKD. V was clipped by 2 bases and J by 5 bases; unmatched bases: 10. This CDR3 has 17 residues.

The rearrangement links TRBV11-2 to TRBJ2-3, with 11 positions matching TRBD1. V dropped 2 bases and J dropped 5; count of bases not matched to a gene: 12. The CDR3 sequence is 18 residues long. Looked up from germline, CDR1 is SGHAT and CDR2 is FQNNGV. CDR3 coding DNA: TGTGCCAGCAGCTTAATGGGAGGTGGACAGGGGGCGGGAGATACGCAGTATTTT. Translated: CASSLMGGGQGAGDTQYF.

This clonotype has at least ten counts. V is TRBV5-1 and J is TRBJ2-3; 8 bases align to TRBD1. The ends lost 4 bases at V and 0 bases at J; junction bases unmatched: 7. Germline CDR1 is SGHRS and CDR2 is YFSETQ. This CDR3 has 16 amino acids. The CDR3: CASSPWDRSSTDTQYF. The CDR3 nucleotides read TGCGCCAGCAGCCCCTGGGACAGGTCCAGCACAGATACGCAGTATTTT. Using reference TRBV5-1 and TRBJ2-3 for the parts outside the CDR3, the full variable domain is KAGVTQTPRYLIKTRGQQVTLSCSPISGHRSVSWYQQTPGQGLQFLFEYFSETQRNKGNFPGRFSGRQFSNSRSEMNVSTLELGDSALYLCASSPWDRSSTDTQYFGPGTRLTVL.

This sequence joins TRBV20-1 and TRBJ2-7; a weak D match, TRBD1 (6 bases). The ends were cut back, 0 bases at V and 4 bases at J, with 13 bases in the middle. This CDR3 contains 14 residues. Germline V CDR1 and CDR2: DFQATT, SNEGSKA (reference sequence). This chain's CDR3 is CSARDSARGYEQYF. CDR3 DNA sequence: TGCAGTGCTAGAGATTCGGCCAGGGGATACGAGCAGTACTTC.

This clonotype was seen many times. The chain is built from TRBV4-2 and TRBJ2-5; D is uncertain. Germline V CDR1 and CDR2: LGHNA, YNFKEQ. CDR3 size: 13 residues. Trimming pared 1 base from V and 5 bases from J, leaving 8 bases between. The CDR3 reads CASSQVVGETQYF. The CDR3 region has the DNA TGTGCCAGCAGCCAAGTCGTAGGCGAGACCCAGTACTTC.

This clonotype was recorded at least ten times. This chain uses TRBV24-1 with TRBJ2-1; 7 positions agree with TRBD2. After removal of 6 bases from V and 0 bases from J, the junction contained 10 bases not matched to a gene. The CDR3 covers 17 residues. Per germline, CDR1 KGHDR and CDR2 SFDVKD. The CDR3 bases are TGTGCCACCAGTTCCTTGGGGGGGGATTTCTCCTACAATGAGCAGTTCTTC. It yields the protein CATSSLGGDFSYNEQFF.

This clonotype was recorded many times. The genes are TRBV20-1 and TRBJ2-1; 10 positions agree with TRBD2. CDR1 is DFQATT, CDR2 SNEGSKA, per germline (reference sequence). Losses at the gene ends were 3 bases for V and 7 bases for J; bases not matched to a gene: 9. The CDR3 runs 15 residues. The CDR3 loop is CSARDLAGAGNEQFF. CDR3 nucleotides: TGCAGTGCTAGGGACCTAGCGGGAGCTGGGAATGAGCAGTTCTTC.

The V and J genes are TRBV7-8 and TRBJ1-2, with TRBD1 as a possible D gene (5 bases). The CDR3 contains 17 residues. Trimming cost V 0 bases and J 4 bases, with 18 bases left between them. CDR1 SGHVS and CDR2 FQNEAQ come from the germline V gene. This chain's CDR3 is CASSLASRVVGPYGYTF. CDR3 bases: TGTGCCAGCAGCTTAGCGAGCAGGGTCGTGGGCCCCTATGGCTACACCTTC.

This clonotype was observed at least ten times. This chain connects TRBV6-4 to TRBJ2-5; 12 bases align to TRBD2. The J segment lost 2 bases and the V segment lost 6 bases, leaving 4 bases of the junction unmatched. The CDR3 loop spans 15 amino acids. Germline V lookup: CDR1 MRHNA, CDR2 SNTAGT. The CDR3 DNA reads TGTGCCAGCAGCCCCGGACTAGCGGGACAAGAGACCCAGTACTTC. Encoded protein: CASSPGLAGQETQYF.

The rearrangement joins TRBV5-1 to TRBJ2-3, with D unclear. V was trimmed by 5 bases and J by 7 bases, leaving 14 bases between them. The CDR3 consists of 13 residues. Germline-derived CDR1 and CDR2 are SGHRS and YFSETQ. The CDR3 DNA sequence: TGCGCCAGCAGGCCTCCAGACCGCCATACGCAGTATTTT. Translating gives CASRPPDRHTQYF.

The chain recombines TRBV27 with TRBJ2-3, with 12 positions matching TRBD2. The CDR3 sequence is 17 residues long. Germline V gene data show CDR1 as MNHEY and CDR2 as SMNVEV (reference sequence). Trimming removed 5 bases from V and 7 bases from J; junction bases left unmatched: 13. The CDR3 loop is CASSGDLLAGGPHTQYF. CDR3 coding DNA: TGTGCCAGCAGTGGGGACCTACTAGCGGGAGGACCACATACGCAGTATTTT.

This rearrangement joins TRBV7-2 to TRBJ2-1; 7 bases map to TRBD1. The CDR3 runs to 13 residues. Germline lookup yields CDR1 SGHTA and CDR2 FQGNSA. The V segment lost 2 bases and the J segment 8 bases; nucleotides outside the gene matches: 3. The CDR3 here is CASSLTQGDEQFF. The CDR3 DNA reads TGTGCCAGCAGCTTAACTCAGGGGGATGAGCAGTTCTTC.

The rearrangement links TRBV11-2 to TRBJ2-2; the match to TRBD2 covers 7 bases. The V segment lost 2 bases and the J segment 0 bases; nucleotides outside the gene matches: 3. Germline CDR1 is SGHAT and CDR2 is FQNNGV. The CDR3 totals 16 residues. CDR3 sequence: CASSLLLATNTGELFF. DNA of the CDR3: TGTGCCAGCAGCTTATTACTAGCGACGAACACCGGGGAGCTGTTTTTT.

The chain uses TRBV5-6 and TRBJ2-1, with 9 bases that match TRBD2. J gave up 9 bases and V 4 bases, and 11 bases lay outside the gene matches. In germline, CDR1 is SGHDT, CDR2 YYEEEE. The CDR3 extends over 15 amino acids. The CDR3 spells CASSPGGREGREQFF. The DNA of the CDR3 is TGTGCCAGCAGCCCCGGTGGGCGGGAGGGCCGTGAGCAGTTCTTC. Filled out from reference TRBV5-6 and TRBJ2-1, the complete variable domain reads DAGVTQSPTHLIKTRGQQVTLRCSPKSGHDTVSWYQQALGQGPQFIFQYYEEEERQRGNFPDRFSGHQFPNYSSELNVNALLLGDSALYLCASSPGGREGREQFFGPGTRLTVL.

This clonotype was found a few times. The chain employs TRBV19 and TRBJ2-1, with 12 bases aligning to TRBD2. This CDR3 has 15 residues. Losses at the gene ends were 5 bases for V and 9 bases for J; bases not matched to a gene: 8. Germline V gene lookup returns CDR1 LNHDA and CDR2 SQIVND (reference sequence). The CDR3 is CASSPTSGGTIEQFF. CDR3 DNA sequence: TGTGCCAGTAGTCCGACTAGCGGGGGCACCATTGAGCAGTTCTTC.

This clonotype occurred many times. The chain joins TRBV12-3 or TRBV12-4 to TRBJ2-1; 10 bases fit TRBD2. The CDR3 loop spans 14 amino acids. The J segment lost 5 bases and the V segment lost 3 bases, leaving 1 base of the junction unmatched. The CDR3 nucleotides read TGTGCCAGCAGTTTTGGGACTAGCGACAATGAGCAGTTCTTC. This gives the protein CASSFGTSDNEQFF.

This clonotype has ten or more counts. This chain connects TRBV4-3 to TRBJ2-1; D is undetermined. The CDR3 extends over 13 amino acids. Germline-derived CDR1 and CDR2 are LGHNA and YSLEER. The V gene lost 0 bases and the J gene lost 9 bases, with 9 bases spanning the gap. CDR3 sequence reads: CASSQDRGGEQFF. CDR3 sequence (DNA): TGCGCCAGCAGCCAAGACCGCGGCGGTGAGCAGTTCTTC.

The CDR3 bases are TGCGCCAGCAGCTCTAACGAGGGACTAGCGGGATACGAGCAGTACTTC. Protein sequence: CASSSNEGLAGYEQYF. The chain uses TRBV5-1 and TRBJ2-7; 13 bases are a match to TRBD2. V lost 3 bases and J lost 4; bases outside the gene matches: 7. The CDR3 length is 16 residues. Per the germline V gene, CDR1 is SGHRS and CDR2 is YFSETQ. Full variable domain (outside the CDR3, taken from reference TRBV5-1 and TRBJ2-7): KAGVTQTPRYLIKTRGQQVTLSCSPISGHRSVSWYQQTPGQGLQFLFEYFSETQRNKGNFPGRFSGRQFSNSRSEMNVSTLELGDSALYLCASSSNEGLAGYEQYFGPGTRLTVT.

This clonotype was observed many times. V is TRBV7-3 and J is TRBJ2-7, with a weak D call TRBD2 (7 bases). Germline V gene lookup returns CDR1 SGHTA and CDR2 FQGTGA. The CDR3 is 15 amino acids. Between the trimmed V and J ends, which lost 3 bases and 7 bases, there was a span of 19 bases. The CDR3 bases are TGTGCCAGCAGCTTTTCTGGGGGGGGCCTGGATGAGCAGTACTTC. Amino acids: CASSFSGGGLDEQYF. The variable domain in full, with the rest retrieved from reference TRBV7-3 and TRBJ2-7, is GAGVSQTPSNKVTEKGKYVELRCDPISGHTALYWYRQSLGQGPEFLIYFQGTGAADDSGLPNDRFFAVRPEGSVSTLKIQRTERGDSAVYLCASSFSGGGLDEQYFGPGTRLTVT.

This clonotype was recorded at least ten times. This chain joins TRBV29-1 and TRBJ1-2, with D unclear. CDR1 is SQVTM and CDR2 is ANQGSEA in the germline V gene. The CDR3 has 13 amino acids. The V end lost 4 bases, the J end lost 3 bases, and 12 bases lay between the germline ends. CDR3 bases: TGCAGCGTTGTGGCGGGGAGCGACTATGGCTACACCTTC. Translation: CSVVAGSDYGYTF.

This chain links TRBV5-6 with TRBJ2-3; weak D call: TRBD2 (5 bases). The CDR3 spans 14 residues. V was clipped by 4 bases and J by 1 base, with 10 bases between them. The germline V gene encodes CDR1 SGHDT and CDR2 YYEEEE. The CDR3 sequence: CASSPGVRTDTQYF. The CDR3 DNA is TGTGCCAGCAGCCCCGGGGTCCGCACAGATACGCAGTATTTT. Together with reference TRBV5-6 and TRBJ2-3, the CDR3 gives the full variable domain: DAGVTQSPTHLIKTRGQQVTLRCSPKSGHDTVSWYQQALGQGPQFIFQYYEEEERQRGNFPDRFSGHQFPNYSSELNVNALLLGDSALYLCASSPGVRTDTQYFGPGTRLTVL.

This clonotype was seen a handful of times. The chain joins TRBV5-1 to TRBJ1-1, with a tentative D call TRBD1 (6 bases). This CDR3 spans 15 amino acids. Trimming cost V 6 bases and J 3 bases, with 18 bases left between them. Germline V gene data show CDR1 as SGHRS and CDR2 as YFSETQ. Here the CDR3 DNA reads TGCGCCAGCACACCCCGGTGGGGGGCCGACACTGAAGCTTTCTTT. This encodes CASTPRWGADTEAFF. The variable domain in full, with the rest retrieved from reference TRBV5-1 and TRBJ1-1, is KAGVTQTPRYLIKTRGQQVTLSCSPISGHRSVSWYQQTPGQGLQFLFEYFSETQRNKGNFPGRFSGRQFSNSRSEMNVSTLELGDSALYLCASTPRWGADTEAFFGQGTRLTVV.

The V call is TRBV4-2, the J call TRBJ2-2; D is unresolved. V was cut by 3 bases and J by 0 bases, with 2 bases left in between. This CDR3 contains 13 residues. Germline-derived CDR1 and CDR2 are LGHNA and YNFKEQ. The CDR3 region is CASSHPNTGELFF. Here the CDR3 DNA reads TGTGCCAGCAGCCACCCGAACACCGGGGAGCTGTTTTTT.

A few counts support this clonotype. The chain joins TRBV7-2 to TRBJ2-3, with TRBD2 matching over 7 bases. Germline V lookup: CDR1 SGHTA, CDR2 FQGNSA. This CDR3 is built from 16 residues. J lost 6 bases, V lost 0 bases, and 9 bases had no gene match. The CDR3 nucleotides read TGTGCCAGCAGCTTAGCGCGGCGGGAGAGCGCGGATACGCAGTATTTT. Amino acid sequence: CASSLARRESADTQYF. The full variable domain, rest sourced from reference TRBV7-2 and TRBJ2-3, is GAGVSQSPSNKVTEKGKDVELRCDPISGHTALYWYRQSLGQGLEFLIYFQGNSAPDKSGLPSDRFSAERTGGSVSTLTIQRTQQEDSAVYLCASSLARRESADTQYFGPGTRLTVL.

In its sample, this clonotype was seen a few times. The J gene is TRBJ2-7, the V gene TRBV5-6; 10 bases line up with TRBD1. J lost 5 bases, V lost 4 bases, and 9 bases had no gene match. CDR1 is SGHDT, CDR2 YYEEEE, per germline. The length of the CDR3 is 15 residues. DNA of the CDR3: TGTGCCAGCAGCCGACCGGGACAGGGGACCCACGAGCAGTACTTC. Residues: CASSRPGQGTHEQYF.